The TCR beta chain under discussion was sequenced for a study of cytomegalovirus exposure and HLA in healthy donors (dated by TCRdb to 2016 to 2017). In the study overall: An earlier analysis of several hundred of the donors reported 250 to 350 Gb of sequence data and 90 million to 120 million unique TCR beta sequences obtained from approximately 180 million T cells. In a later genetic analysis, genome-wide SNP genotypes for about 60% of the 666 donors were used, and that subset was treated as a discovery cohort. The genetic ancestry cluster associated with self-reported Caucasian donors included over 65% of the 300 to 450 genotyped donors. The number of typed donors differed by locus: about 620-630 for A, B, C, DRB1 and DQB1; 500 to 550 for DQA1; some 590 for DPA1; and 400 to 480 for DPB1. Donor age, sex, ethnicity and CMV serostatus were collected together with the repertoire data. The study was designed to test whether signatures of past pathogen exposure could be identified by cataloging public T cell receptors. High-throughput TCR immunosequencing, statistical association of individual TCRs with disease status, and machine learning were combined to predict cytomegalovirus infection status. The later analysis used no new phenotypic data to find candidate immune exposures, relying instead on TCR beta sequences and their occurrence across donors. The T cell repertoires of under 700 subjects were profiled by immunosequencing and related to cytomegalovirus serostatus. Roughly 290 gigabases of sequencing data and tens of millions of unique TCR sequences made up an early release that covered several hundred HLA-typed donors. All discovery cohort repertoires had been generated using a single sequencing platform. HLA typing included class I and class II loci at four-digit resolution. Four or five DR-DQ haplotypes were handled as single units for association and clustering, since linkage in the cohort was strong. Among about 390 genotyped donors of the cohort, an average of around 240,000 unique TCR beta nucleotide sequences were sequenced per donor, around 20% of them non-productive. In an earlier analysis of a few hundred of the donors, high-throughput TCR beta sequencing was used to judge whether each TCR beta V gene segment behaved as functional or pseudogenic. To study patterns of TCR occurrence, a later analysis re-analyzed previously published TCR beta repertoires from 666 donors and added high-resolution HLA genotyping. Along with the approximately 700-subject first cohort, a separate validation cohort of over a hundred different subjects was used.

Receptor libraries were prepared by the immunoSEQ multiplex PCR assay. A mixture of 60 forward primers for TCR Vbeta segments and 13 reverse primers for TCR Jbeta segments was used in the multiplex PCR. The CDR3 region of rearranged TCR beta genes was amplified from genomic DNA by a multiplex PCR assay. On the Illumina HiSeq System, the amplified TCR beta libraries were sequenced as 87-base-pair reads. Per the source publication's procedure: A later analysis counted approximately 74 million unique TCR beta chains across the 650 to 800 repertoires, and some 12 million of these chains were shared by at least two donors. Raw reads were error-corrected and collapsed into unique sequences by a nearest-neighbor algorithm in which closely related sequences were merged to remove PCR and sequencing errors. To assign V, D and J gene segments, CDR3 sequences were aligned to IMGT reference sequences. For a sequence to be retained, a match of at least six nucleotides was required to both a V gene segment and a J gene segment. Rearrangements were called productive when the CDR3 lacked stop codons and stayed in frame with V and J; all others were non-productive. CDR3 was defined according to IMGT convention as the region running from the second conserved V-encoded cysteine to the conserved J-encoded phenylalanine. In an earlier analysis of around 640 of the donors, sequences lacking an unambiguous match to a single V gene segment were excluded. An earlier analysis of 450 to 650 of the donors called V segments functional above 56.7% productive rearrangements and segregating when the between-donor standard deviation exceeded 5%. To diagnose cytomegalovirus status from the catalog of TCR beta chain sequences, a statistical classification framework was built. V and J gene assignment, in a later analysis, came from comparing TCR nucleotide sequences with IMGT/GENE-DB human TR gene sequences. A later analysis assigned CDR3 sequences and most-parsimonious VDJ recombination scenarios with the TCRdist pipeline. In a later analysis, every TCR beta chain was defined by the combination of its CDR3 amino acid sequence and its V-gene family, and reads without a unique V-gene family were dropped. In a later analysis, some 600 highly shared, low-generation-probability nucleotide sequences were removed to address suspected cross-contamination and a sequencing artifact. In a later analysis, a clonal expansion index was calculated for each public chain from normalized within-repertoire ranks of inferred template counts. Generation probabilities in a later analysis came from a VDJ recombination model fitted to out-of-frame rearrangements, and those results were checked against IGoR. A later analysis scored TCR-TCR, TCR-HLA and TCR-CMV co-occurrence with hypergeometric tests, applying a repertoire-size bias correction to TCR pairs. To estimate false discovery rates, a later analysis permuted the HLA or CMV assignments 20 times. In a later analysis, co-occurring TCRs were grouped using DBSCAN, and TCRdist sequence similarity was added for clustering within HLA-allele-positive subsets. Repertoires with fewer than 30,000 or more than 120,000 public chains were left out of co-occurrence clustering, as were about 5 repertoires with anomalous nucleotide sharing. Sourced from immuneACCESS, this table was stored by TCRdb with only in-frame sequences that have V and J called. A share of the clones is absent; for the studies checked, an unresolved V gene accounts for under half, and the remainder has no known explanation. V and J calls and clone size are those listed in that table; D and trimming were worked out from the DNA. Present in this sample are over 150,000 clones, about 70% of which were seen just once. The top ten clonotypes cover around 4.5% of the sample.

With regard to this clone: The target of this receptor is not known. No much larger clone exists at a distance of one base, and base qualities are not known.

The CDR3 measures 17 amino acids from cysteine to phenylalanine. Just the 51-base CDR3 DNA is kept, in frame starting at base 1. The junction carries 17 bases between V and J, which are trimmed by 5 bases and 1 base respectively. From a lookup of the germline V gene, CDR1 and CDR2 are SGHTA and FQGTGA. General study outcomes and caveats: Sequencing depth was assumed to be roughly uniform across donors in the presence/absence analyses, though that assumption may not hold. In a later genetic analysis, a missense DCLRE1C variant was associated with V-gene and J-gene trimming of TCR beta chains, and the association was replicated in an independent cohort. A few of the identified cytomegalovirus-associated TCR beta chains were confirmed in vitro to be specific for cytomegalovirus antigens. Because the 87-base-pair reads could not distinguish some IMGT-functional V segments, including TRBV6-2 and TRBV6-3, those segments were excluded. Because some donors lacked HLA typing at each locus, the association tests relied only on the typed subset. In a later genetic analysis, fewer N-insertions in productive TCRs were reported among donors in an Asian-associated ancestry cluster than the roughly 640-donor mean. For the cohort, immune exposure information was limited to CMV serostatus. A later analysis found that most CMV-associated TCR beta chains appeared HLA-restricted, with HLA associations seemingly driven largely by CMV exposure. Because counts were too low, roughly 18 rarely observed V segments, including chromosome 9 orphons, were left out of the earlier analysis of several hundred of the donors. In a later analysis, HLA-associated TCR beta chains showed more clonal expansion and lower generation probabilities than non-associated chains that were equally common. Strong co-occurrence of HLA alleles, especially DR and DQ, made assigning TCR associations to individual alleles difficult. The authors suggested that the approach could potentially be generalized to other disease states and immunological phenotypes. According to a later analysis, TCR association rates differed among HLA loci, with DRB1 alleles showing the most associated TCRs and HLA-C alleles showing the fewest. Linkage disequilibrium might explain the correlated functional status among segregating V segments, but an unknown experimental factor could not be ruled out. Only TCR beta chains were sequenced in this cohort, and the absence of alpha or paired-chain data limited detectable features. A later analysis associated about 18,000 TCR beta sequences with specific HLA alleles at a false discovery rate of 0.05. A further reported finding was that TCR beta sequences accurately predicted the HLA-A and HLA-B alleles for most subjects in the first cohort. The sequencing pipeline was judged likely to have produced a cluster of highly shared sequence variants as a technical artifact. According to a later analysis, parvovirus B19, influenza, CMV and Epstein-Barr virus appeared linked to several top co-occurrence clusters. Cytomegalovirus status was reported to be diagnosed by the classifier with high specificity and sensitivity in both the original and validation cohorts. Most TCR sequences were observed very rarely across donors, whereas some public TCRs were present in many individuals. An earlier analysis of 587 of the donors showed that most TCR beta V segments appeared in productive rearrangements either about 90% or about 30% of the time, which broadly matched IMGT annotations. A total of fewer than 200 TCR beta chains were listed by the study as associated with cytomegalovirus.

The cohort consisted of approximately 670 healthy bone marrow donors. At the time of sampling, all cohort members were nominally healthy, though unrecorded immune exposures were likely present. The donor tested CMV seropositive, placing the donor among the approximately 290 seropositive members of the cohort. A peripheral blood sample was collected from each donor, and TCR beta sequencing was performed on peripheral blood mononuclear cells. Genomic DNA was extracted from the blood cell samples with the Qiagen DNeasy Blood Extraction Kit. The sequence links TRBV7-3 to TRBJ2-2; the D gene is perhaps TRBD1, on 6 matching bases. Sequencing was performed on PBMCs. The sequence was collected from a woman aged 18-35 years in good health and CMV-seropositive. The CDR3 loop reads CASSQNRDTWNTGELFF. The DNA is as follows: TGTGCCAGCAGCCAAAATAGGGACACCTGGAACACCGGGGAGCTGTTTTTT.